These 20 T cell receptor beta chains were all obtained from the same sample, sequenced in a study. TCRdb passed the 5' RACE reads through MiXCR, listing each CDR3 protein once. The sample lists tens of thousands of distinct CDR3 sequences; roughly 21% were seen once. Tregs were sorted as CD4+CD25+CD127-/low cells. Sequencing was performed on Tregs sorted from blood. The receptors stem from a female donor with breast cancer.

The chain links TRBV27 to TRBJ1-6; D gene ambiguous. This CDR3 region has 12 residues. CDR1 MNHEY and CDR2 SMNVEV come from the germline V gene (reference sequence). The germline V and J ends were trimmed by 5 bases and 9 bases, with 8 bases remaining between them. The CDR3 bases are TGTGCCAGCAGTGGTTTAAGTTCACCCCTCCACTTT. It specifies CASSGLSSPLHF.

This clonotype was observed many times. This chain uses TRBV6-1 with TRBJ2-5; no firm D call. Looked up from germline, CDR1 is MNHNS and CDR2 is SASEGT. V was cut by 10 bases and J by 5 bases, with 23 bases left in between. This CDR3 contains 15 residues. The DNA of the CDR3 is TGTGCCACGCACTCCTTTAGTGCTGACCCGGAGACCCAGTACTTC. It is translated as CATHSFSADPETQYF.

This clonotype occurred a few times. The chain combines TRBV12-3 or TRBV12-4 with TRBJ1-5; D remains unclear. There are 15 residues in the CDR3. V shed 5 bases and J shed 4 bases, with 15 bases lying between them. CDR3 bases: TGTGCCAGCAGTCTCACAGTTGGCATTAATCAGCCCCAGCATTTT. Translated: CASSLTVGINQPQHF.

Only a few counts were recorded for this clonotype. The chain combines TRBV6-1 with TRBJ2-7; 7 bases align to TRBD1. This CDR3 is built from 14 residues. CDR1 is MNHNS, CDR2 SASEGT, per germline. V dropped 5 bases and J dropped 6; count of bases not matched to a gene: 10. The DNA for the CDR3 is TGTGCCAGCAGTCCATATGGGACAGCCTTCGAGCAGTACTTC. Its translation is CASSPYGTAFEQYF.

Comments on this clonotype: A much larger clone sits a single nucleotide away, making a read error possible. V and J are TRBV29-1 and TRBJ2-5; no firm D call. The CDR3 spans 15 residues. CDR1 and CDR2 from the germline V gene are SQVTM and ANQGSEA. The V end lost 1 base, the J end lost 4 bases, and 16 bases lay between the germline ends. The DNA of the CDR3 is TGCAGCGTTGAAGTTACAGTTTATGTTACAGAGACCCAGTACTTC. Amino acids: CSVEVTVYVTETQYF.

For this clonotype: A read error may explain this, as a much larger clone is one base away. Here the CDR3 omits its conserved ending phenylalanine or tryptophan, so a read error is the likely source. CDR3: CASSTTQGGGGGYTL. The CDR3 nucleotides read TGTGCCAGCAGCACTACTCAGGGGGGTGGCGGTGGCTACACCCTC. The V and J genes are TRBV7-6 and TRBJ1-2; 7 nucleotides align to TRBD1. The CDR3 covers 15 residues. Looked up from germline, CDR1 is SGHVS and CDR2 is FNYEAQ. J lost 7 bases, V lost 5 bases, and 13 bases had no gene match.

The V and J genes are TRBV4-1 and TRBJ2-5; D unresolved. The V gene's germline CDR1 is MGHRA and CDR2 YSYEKL. The CDR3 consists of 15 residues. V lost 5 bases to trimming and J lost 2 bases, with 15 bases between them. The DNA of the CDR3 is TGCGCCAGCAGCGGAGTTCTCGCGCCACAAGAGACCCAGTACTTC. It is translated as CASSGVLAPQETQYF.

The chain is built from TRBV5-1 and TRBJ2-6; D is possibly TRBD1 or TRBD2 (5 bases each). The CDR3 totals 19 residues. Trimming stripped 2 bases from V and 0 bases from J, with 18 bases between. Germline CDR1 SGHRS, CDR2 YFSETQ. CDR3 sequence: CASSLNLRDAISGANVLTF. CDR3 DNA: TGCGCCAGCAGCTTAAACCTCCGGGACGCGATCTCTGGGGCCAACGTCCTGACTTTC.

As for this clonotype: It may be a read error: a sequence one base away is much more abundant. The V call is TRBV29-1, the J call TRBJ2-2, with D possibly TRBD1 on 6 matching bases. The V gene's germline CDR1 is SQVTM and CDR2 ANQGSEA. V shed 4 bases and J shed 7 bases, with 13 bases lying between them. The CDR3 has 13 amino acids. The CDR3 sequence is CSVGGDTGGELFF. The CDR3 nucleotides are TGCAGCGTTGGAGGGGACACAGGCGGGGAGCTGTTTTTT.

This chain uses TRBV12-3 or TRBV12-4 with TRBJ2-3, with D tentatively TRBD1 or TRBD2 (5 bases each). Trimming removed 5 bases at V and 0 bases at J, with 15 bases between. There are 16 residues in the CDR3. The CDR3 spells CASSPSGPTSTDTQYF. CDR3 bases: TGTGCCAGCAGTCCCTCGGGGCCTACTAGCACAGATACGCAGTATTTT.

As to this clonotype: A single base separates this from a much larger clone, so it may be a read error. The chain couples TRBV20-1 to TRBJ2-7; tentatively, D is TRBD2 (6 bases). CDR1 is DFQATT and CDR2 is SNEGSKA in the germline V gene (reference sequence). The germline V and J ends were trimmed by 3 bases and 6 bases, with 9 bases remaining between them. The CDR3 contains 11 residues. CDR3 in DNA: TGCAGTGCTAGGGGGGGTGGCGAGCAGTACGTC. This sequence encodes CSARGGGEQYV.

This clonotype was picked up many times. V is TRBV10-3 and J is TRBJ2-5; D might be TRBD2 (5 bases). The CDR3 spans 15 residues. Germline V lookup: CDR1 ENHRY, CDR2 SYGVKD. V was pared by 3 bases and J by 2 bases, with 13 bases between. The CDR3 protein is CAISEGSARQETQYF. CDR3 DNA: TGTGCCATCAGTGAAGGTAGCGCTAGACAAGAGACCCAGTACTTC.

This clonotype was found a few times. This chain links TRBV28 with TRBJ2-6; D might be TRBD1 or TRBD2, each matching 5 bases. Germline V gives CDR1 MDHEN, CDR2 SYDVKM. This CDR3 region has 16 residues. The germline V and J ends were trimmed by 4 bases and 0 bases, with 10 bases remaining between them. The CDR3 sequence is CASSSMGTSGANVLTF. DNA for the CDR3: TGTGCCAGCAGTTCGATGGGGACCTCTGGGGCCAACGTCCTGACTTTC.

This clonotype was picked up many times. This chain joins TRBV12-3 or TRBV12-4 and TRBJ1-3; D is uncertain. The V end was cut by 3 bases, the J end by 7 bases, with 4 bases between. The CDR3 has 11 amino acids. Here the CDR3 DNA reads TGTGCCAGCAGTTTTAGGAACACCATATATTTT. This encodes CASSFRNTIYF.

This clonotype has at least ten counts. The chain couples TRBV4-1 to TRBJ1-1; no definite D call. The germline CDR1 and CDR2 sequences are MGHRA and YSYEKL. This CDR3 has 14 residues. Trimming stripped 2 bases from V and 1 base from J, with 8 bases between. The CDR3 spells CASSQMTQNTEAFF. CDR3 sequence (DNA): TGCGCCAGCAGCCAAATGACACAGAACACTGAAGCTTTCTTT.

This clonotype was observed at least ten times. This chain links TRBV11-2 with TRBJ2-2; D is unclear. Trimming removed 4 bases at V and 6 bases at J, with 12 bases between. This CDR3 is 14 amino acids long. The V gene's germline CDR1 is SGHAT and CDR2 FQNNGV. The CDR3 nucleotides are TGTGCCAGCAGCTCCTTGGTTTGGTCCGGGGAGCTGTTTTTT. This translates into CASSSLVWSGELFF.

This clonotype was recorded at least ten times. This chain joins TRBV29-1 and TRBJ2-2, with 12 bases that match TRBD2. In germline, CDR1 is SQVTM, CDR2 ANQGSEA. J was trimmed by 6 bases and V by 0 bases; bases with no gene match: 5. The CDR3 sequence is 16 residues long. DNA of the CDR3: TGCAGCGTTGAAGATAGGCTAGCGGGAGGGCCCGGGGAGCTGTTTTTT. This translates into CSVEDRLAGGPGELFF.

The chain recombines TRBV7-2 with TRBJ2-5; perhaps D is TRBD1 or TRBD2 (5 bases each). V lost 5 bases and J 7 bases, leaving 20 bases between the germline ends. The CDR3 runs to 15 residues. Germline loops: CDR1 SGHTA, CDR2 FQGNSA. CDR3 residues: CASSPRDGLIVTQYF. The CDR3 coding sequence is TGTGCCAGCAGCCCAAGGGACGGATTAATCGTGACCCAGTACTTC.

This chain joins TRBV27 and TRBJ2-1; D is unresolved. The V and J ends lost 5 bases and 0 bases respectively, with 8 bases between them. The CDR3 extends over 14 amino acids. CDR1 MNHEY and CDR2 SMNVEV come from the germline V gene (reference sequence). The CDR3 region has the DNA TGTGCCAGCAGTCCCGTGAGCTCCTACAATGAGCAGTTCTTC. Protein: CASSPVSSYNEQFF.

As regards this clonotype: One base away lies a much larger clone, so this may be a sequencing read error. The rearrangement joins TRBV6-2 or TRBV6-3 to TRBJ1-1, with D tentatively TRBD1 (5 bases). The CDR3 spans 13 residues. Trimming left V 8 bases short and J 0 bases short, with 10 bases between. Per the germline V gene, CDR1 is MNHEY and CDR2 is SVGEGT. CDR3 protein: CASLQVVNTEAFF. CDR3 sequence (DNA): TGTGCCAGCCTACAGGTGGTGAACACTGAAGCTTTCTTT.